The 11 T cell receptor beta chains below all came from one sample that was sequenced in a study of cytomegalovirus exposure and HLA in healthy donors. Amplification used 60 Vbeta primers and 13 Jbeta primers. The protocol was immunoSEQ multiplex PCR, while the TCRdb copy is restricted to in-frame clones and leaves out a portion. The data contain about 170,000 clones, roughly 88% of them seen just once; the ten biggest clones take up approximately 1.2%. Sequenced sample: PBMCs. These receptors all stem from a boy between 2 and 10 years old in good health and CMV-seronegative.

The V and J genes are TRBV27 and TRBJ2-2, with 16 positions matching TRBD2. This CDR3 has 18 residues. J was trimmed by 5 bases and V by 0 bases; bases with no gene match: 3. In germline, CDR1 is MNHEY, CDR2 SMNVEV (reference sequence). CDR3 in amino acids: CASSLSGLAGGPTGELFF. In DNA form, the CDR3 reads TGTGCCAGCAGTTTATCGGGACTAGCGGGAGGGCCGACCGGGGAGCTGTTTTTT.

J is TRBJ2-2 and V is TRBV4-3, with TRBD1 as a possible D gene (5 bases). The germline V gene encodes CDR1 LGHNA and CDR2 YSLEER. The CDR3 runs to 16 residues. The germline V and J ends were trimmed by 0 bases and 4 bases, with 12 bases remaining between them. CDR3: CASSQDVGLSTGELFF. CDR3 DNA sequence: TGCGCCAGCAGCCAAGACGTGGGGCTTAGCACCGGGGAGCTGTTTTTT.

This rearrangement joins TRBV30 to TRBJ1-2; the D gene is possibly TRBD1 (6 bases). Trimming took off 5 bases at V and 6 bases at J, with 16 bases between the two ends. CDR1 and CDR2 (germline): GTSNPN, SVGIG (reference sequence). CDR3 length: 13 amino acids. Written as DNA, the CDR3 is TGTGCCTGGGTGGGGGGGGCGCAGGATGGCTACACCTTC. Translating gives CAWVGGAQDGYTF. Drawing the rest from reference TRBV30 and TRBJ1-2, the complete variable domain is SQTIHQWPATLVQPVGSPLSLECTVEGTSNPNLYWYRQAAGRGLQLLFYSVGIGQISSEVPQNLSASRPQDRQFILSSKKLLLSDSGFYLCAWVGGAQDGYTFGSGTRLTVV.

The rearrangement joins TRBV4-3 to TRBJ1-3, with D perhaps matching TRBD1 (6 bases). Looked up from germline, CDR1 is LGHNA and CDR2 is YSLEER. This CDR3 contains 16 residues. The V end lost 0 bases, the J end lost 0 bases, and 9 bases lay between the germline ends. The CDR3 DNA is TGCGCCAGCAGCCAAGAGACAGGCGACTCTGGAAACACCATATATTTT. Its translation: CASSQETGDSGNTIYF.

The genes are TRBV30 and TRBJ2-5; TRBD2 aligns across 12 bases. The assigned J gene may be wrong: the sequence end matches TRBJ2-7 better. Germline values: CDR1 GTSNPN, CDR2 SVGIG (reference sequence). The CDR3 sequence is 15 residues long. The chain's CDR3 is CAWGLAGGRSYEQYF. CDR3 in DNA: TGTGCCTGGGGGCTAGCGGGAGGGAGATCCTACGAGCAGTACTTC.

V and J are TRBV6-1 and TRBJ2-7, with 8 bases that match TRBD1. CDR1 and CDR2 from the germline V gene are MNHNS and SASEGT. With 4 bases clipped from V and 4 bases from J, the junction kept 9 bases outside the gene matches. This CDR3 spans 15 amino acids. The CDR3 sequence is CASSAEDREQYEQYF. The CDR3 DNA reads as TGTGCCAGCAGTGCCGAGGACAGGGAGCAGTACGAGCAGTACTTC.

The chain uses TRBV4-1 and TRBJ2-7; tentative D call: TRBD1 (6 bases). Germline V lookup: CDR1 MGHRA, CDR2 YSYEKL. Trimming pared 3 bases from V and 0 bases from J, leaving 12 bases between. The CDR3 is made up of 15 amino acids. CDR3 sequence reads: CASSQRDTDSYEQYV. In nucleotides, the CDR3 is TGCGCCAGCAGCCAGAGGGACACCGACTCCTACGAGCAGTACGTC.

The CDR3 loop is CASSLGSGTYYEQYF. The CDR3 DNA follows: TGTGCCAGCAGCTTAGGGTCAGGGACTTATTACGAGCAGTACTTC. The chain employs TRBV7-2 and TRBJ2-7; TRBD2 might be the D (6 bases). Between the trimmed V and J ends, which lost 1 base and 4 bases, there was a span of 14 bases. Germline lookup yields CDR1 SGHTA and CDR2 FQGNSA. CDR3 length: 15 amino acids.

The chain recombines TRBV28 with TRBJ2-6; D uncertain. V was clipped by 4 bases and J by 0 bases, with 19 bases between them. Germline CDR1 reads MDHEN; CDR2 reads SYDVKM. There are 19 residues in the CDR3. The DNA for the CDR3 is TGTGCCAGCAGTTCCCCCCTAGACCCTTCTCTCTCTGGGGCCAACGTCCTGACTTTC. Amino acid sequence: CASSSPLDPSLSGANVLTF. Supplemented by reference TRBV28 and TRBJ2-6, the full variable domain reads DVKVTQSSRYLVKRTGEKVFLECVQDMDHENMFWYRQDPGLGLRLIYFSYDVKMKEKGDIPEGYSVSREKKERFSLILESASTNQTSMYLCASSSPLDPSLSGANVLTFGAGSRLTVL.

The CDR3 bases are TGTGCCAGCAGTTTATCTGCCCCCCCGGGACAATCATCAGATACGCAGTATTTT. Translation: CASSLSAPPGQSSDTQYF. The rearrangement uses TRBV27 and TRBJ2-3; tentative D call: TRBD1 (6 bases). Trimming removed 0 bases at V and 4 bases at J, with 20 bases between. In germline, CDR1 is MNHEY, CDR2 SMNVEV (reference sequence). There are 18 residues in the CDR3.

CDR3 bases: TGTGCCAGCAGCATTAGACAGGGGCGGGAGACCCAGTACTTC. Its protein product is CASSIRQGRETQYF. V and J are TRBV7-8 and TRBJ2-5, with TRBD1 matching over 8 bases. The CDR3 is made up of 14 amino acids. J gave up 5 bases and V 5 bases, and 7 bases lay outside the gene matches. Germline V gene data show CDR1 as SGHVS and CDR2 as FQNEAQ. Full variable domain (remainder filled in from reference TRBV7-8 and TRBJ2-5): GAGVSQSPRYKVAKRGQDVALRCDPISGHVSLFWYQQALGQGPEFLTYFQNEAQLDKSGLPSDRFFAERPEGSVSTLKIQRTQQEDSAVYLCASSIRQGRETQYFGPGTRLLVL.